The source of this TCR beta chain is a study of cytomegalovirus exposure and HLA in healthy donors (dated by TCRdb to 2017 to 2019). General notes on the study: According to an earlier analysis of 550 to 700 of the donors, 150 million to 200 million T cells yielded 117 million unique TCR beta sequences and approximately 300 Gb of sequence data. Approximately 330 gigabases of sequencing data and around 85 million unique TCR sequences made up an early release that covered under 750 HLA-typed donors. The genetic ancestry cluster associated with self-reported Caucasian donors included roughly four fifths of the roughly 400 genotyped donors. The study aimed to test whether cataloging public T cell receptors could reveal signatures of past pathogen exposure. Using immunosequencing, the study profiled T cell repertoires from 666 subjects and related those repertoires to cytomegalovirus serostatus. Besides the first cohort of more than 650 subjects, a separate validation cohort made up of about 120 different subjects was used. The study combined high-throughput TCR immunosequencing, statistical association of individual TCRs with disease status, and machine learning to predict cytomegalovirus infection status. To study patterns of TCR occurrence, a later analysis re-analyzed previously published TCR beta repertoires from 600 to 750 donors and added high-resolution HLA genotyping. In the later analysis, no new phenotypic data were used to find candidate immune exposures; instead, reliance was placed on TCR beta sequences and their occurrence across donors. An earlier analysis of around 580 of the donors used high-throughput TCR beta sequencing to judge whether each TCR beta V gene segment behaved as functional or pseudogenic. Donor age, sex, ethnicity and CMV serostatus were compiled alongside the repertoire data. A later genetic analysis took genome-wide SNP genotypes for about three fifths of the 666 donors and used that subset as a discovery cohort. All discovery cohort repertoires had been generated using a single sequencing platform. Both class I and class II loci were covered by HLA typing, at four-digit resolution. The number of donors typed differed by locus, with roughly 620-630 for A, B, C, DRB1 and DQB1, approximately 500 for DQA1, 600 to 610 for DPA1, and under 490 for DPB1. Several DR-DQ haplotypes were handled as single units for association and clustering because linkage in the cohort was strong. Among around 400 genotyped donors of the cohort, an average of roughly 230,000 unique TCR beta nucleotide sequences was sequenced per donor, of which 15% to 20% were non-productive. Study-wide conclusions, independent of this receptor: In a later genetic analysis, fewer N-insertions in productive TCRs were reported among donors in an Asian-associated ancestry cluster than the roughly 670-donor mean. In a later analysis, several top co-occurrence clusters were reported to appear linked to parvovirus B19, influenza, CMV and Epstein-Barr virus. Some IMGT-functional V segments, including TRBV6-2 and TRBV6-3, could not be distinguished by the 87-base-pair reads and were therefore excluded. For the cohort, immune exposure information was limited to CMV serostatus. Because HLA typing was unavailable for some donors at each locus, only the typed subset was used in association tests. A later analysis found that most CMV-associated TCR beta chains appeared HLA-restricted, with HLA associations seemingly driven largely by CMV exposure. Across donors, most TCR sequences were observed very rarely, whereas some public TCRs were present in many individuals. A further reported finding was that TCR beta sequences accurately predicted the HLA-A and HLA-B alleles for most subjects in the first cohort. The earlier analysis of about 600 of the donors excluded roughly 17 rarely observed V segments, including chromosome 9 orphons, because counts were too low. Correlated functional status among segregating V segments might reflect linkage disequilibrium, but an unknown experimental factor could not be ruled out. In vitro tests confirmed that a few of the cytomegalovirus-associated TCR beta chains recognize cytomegalovirus antigens. Roughly uniform sequencing depth across donors was assumed in presence/absence analyses, although this assumption may not hold. In a later analysis, the rate of TCR association differed among HLA loci, with DRB1 alleles having the most associated TCRs and HLA-C alleles having the fewest. In a later genetic analysis, a missense DCLRE1C variant was associated with V-gene and J-gene trimming of TCR beta chains, and the association was replicated in an independent cohort. A cluster of highly shared sequence variants was judged likely to represent a technical artifact of the sequencing pipeline. The study listed 150 to 200 TCR beta chains as associated with cytomegalovirus. In an earlier analysis of under 600 of the donors, most TCR beta V segments were observed in productive rearrangements about 87% or about 30% of the time, broadly matching IMGT annotations. The cohort was sequenced for TCR beta chains only, and without alpha or paired-chain data the features that could be detected were limited. In both the original and validation cohorts, the classifier was reported to diagnose cytomegalovirus status with high specificity and sensitivity. In a later analysis, HLA-associated TCR beta chains showed more clonal expansion and lower generation probabilities than non-associated chains that were equally common. In a later analysis, around 17,000 TCR beta sequences were associated with specific HLA alleles at a false discovery rate of 0.05. When HLA alleles, especially DR and DQ, strongly co-occurred, attributing TCR associations to individual alleles was difficult. The authors suggested that the approach could potentially be extended to other disease states and immunological phenotypes.

Comments on this clone: Its antigen remains undetermined.

For this chain, trimming is 4 bases at the V end and 7 bases at the J end, and the number of junction bases without a gene match is 7. From the cysteine through the phenylalanine, the CDR3 covers 14 amino acids. Only the CDR3 region is kept as DNA, spanning 42 bases read in frame from base 1. The germline V gene (reference sequence) provides CDR1 MNHNY and CDR2 SVGAGI. The library was produced with the immunoSEQ multiplex PCR assay. For the multiplex PCR, a mixture combining 60 forward primers for TCR Vbeta segments and 13 reverse primers for TCR Jbeta segments was used. The CDR3 region of rearranged TCR beta genes was amplified from genomic DNA by a multiplex PCR assay. Amplified TCR beta libraries were sequenced as 87-base-pair reads on the Illumina HiSeq System. The paper's data handling went like this. In a later analysis, tens of millions of unique TCR beta chains were counted across the approximately 670 repertoires, and roughly 10 million of these chains were shared by at least two donors. Raw reads were error-corrected and collapsed into unique sequences by a nearest-neighbor algorithm in which closely related sequences were merged to remove PCR and sequencing errors. V, D and J gene segments were assigned by aligning CDR3 sequences to IMGT reference sequences. For a sequence to be retained, a match of at least six nucleotides to both a V gene segment and a J gene segment was required. Rearrangements were classified as productive when the CDR3 lacked stop codons and remained in frame with V and J, and all other rearrangements were classified as non-productive. CDR3 was defined by IMGT convention, running from the second conserved V-encoded cysteine to the conserved J-encoded phenylalanine. Sequences without an unambiguous match to a single V gene segment were excluded from the earlier analysis of approximately 600 of the donors. An earlier analysis of several hundred of the donors called V segments functional above 56.7% productive rearrangements and segregating when the between-donor standard deviation exceeded 5%. A statistical classification framework was developed to diagnose cytomegalovirus status using the catalog of TCR beta chain sequences. V and J gene assignment, in a later analysis, came from comparing TCR nucleotide sequences with IMGT/GENE-DB human TR gene sequences. A later analysis assigned CDR3 sequences and most-parsimonious VDJ recombination scenarios with the TCRdist pipeline. In a later analysis, each TCR beta chain was defined by its CDR3 amino acid sequence together with its V-gene family, and reads without a unique V-gene family were excluded. To address suspected cross-contamination and a sequencing artifact, a later analysis removed approximately 590 highly shared, low-generation-probability nucleotide sequences. For each public chain, a later analysis derived a clonal expansion index from normalized ranks of inferred template counts within each repertoire. A later analysis computed generation probabilities with a VDJ recombination model fitted to out-of-frame rearrangements, and checked the results against IGoR. Hypergeometric tests were used in a later analysis to score TCR-TCR, TCR-HLA and TCR-CMV co-occurrence, with a repertoire-size bias correction applied to the TCR pairs. False discovery rates were estimated in a later analysis by permuting HLA or CMV assignments 20 times. In a later analysis, co-occurring TCRs were grouped with DBSCAN, and TCRdist sequence similarity was added when clustering was performed within HLA-allele-positive subsets. For co-occurrence clustering, repertoires with fewer than 30,000 or more than 120,000 public chains were excluded, along with 4 to 6 repertoires with anomalous nucleotide sharing. As stored in TCRdb, this immuneACCESS dataset retains in-frame rearrangements with V and J assigned. A fraction of the clones does not appear; measured against another copy, unresolved V genes explain less than half of the discrepancy, and the remainder lacks a known reason. That table supplies the V and J calls and clone size; D and trimming were determined from the DNA. The table held for this sample gives around 200,000 clones. In total, the top ten clones hold under 1% of the sample.

The cohort comprised hundreds of healthy bone marrow donors. At the time of sampling, all cohort members were nominally healthy, though unrecorded immune exposures were likely present. The donor tested CMV seropositive, placing the donor among the 250 to 350 seropositive members of the cohort. Every donor gave a peripheral blood sample, and the peripheral blood mononuclear cells from that sample were used for TCR beta sequencing. The Qiagen DNeasy Blood Extraction Kit was used to extract genomic DNA from the blood cell samples. Material for sequencing was PBMCs. The chain links TRBV6-6 with TRBJ2-1, with 7 bases in between that match TRBD2. This clonotype originated in a woman aged 25 to 39 in good health and CMV-seropositive. CDR3 sequence: CASSSTGTKNEQFF. In nucleotides, the sequence is TGTGCCAGCAGTTCGACCGGGACTAAAAATGAGCAGTTCTTC.